The next 28 T cell receptor beta chains were all read from a single sample in a study of T-cell memory formation after mild COVID-19. MiXCR was run by TCRdb on the 5' RACE reads, yielding one entry per CDR3 protein. The sample has under 250,000 distinct CDR3 sequences, 15% seen once. The sequenced material came from PBMCs or a T cell subset sorted from them (not recorded which). The receptors were gathered from an adult woman who had mild COVID-19 (a few samples of this study predate the infection). Cell type and time point are not known.

V is TRBV15 and J is TRBJ2-1, with no clear D. The CDR3 loop spans 13 amino acids. The germline V gene has CDR1 LNHNV and CDR2 YYDKDF (reference sequence). V shed 0 bases and J shed 9 bases, with 9 bases lying between them. DNA of the CDR3: TGTGCCACCAGCAGAGATCTGTATAGTGAGCAGTTCTTC. Translating it yields CATSRDLYSEQFF. Combining the CDR3 with reference TRBV15 and TRBJ2-1 gives the whole variable domain DAMVIQNPRYQVTQFGKPVTLSCSQTLNHNVMYWYQQKSSQAPKLLFHYYDKDFNNEADTPDNFQSRRPNTSFCFLDIRSPGLGDTAMYLCATSRDLYSEQFFGPGTRLTVL.

The genes are TRBV12-3 or TRBV12-4 and TRBJ1-6; D remains ambiguous. The CDR3 loop spans 14 amino acids. Trimming pared 6 bases from V and 8 bases from J, leaving 14 bases between. CDR3 nucleotide sequence: TGTGCCAGCAGCCGGACGGTGAGAGATTCACCCCTCCACTTT. This codes for CASSRTVRDSPLHF.

V and J are TRBV24-1 and TRBJ1-1, with 7 bases aligning to TRBD1. Trimming cost V 4 bases and J 5 bases; bases outside gene matches: 9. This CDR3 spans 15 amino acids. Germline V gene lookup returns CDR1 KGHDR and CDR2 SFDVKD. DNA for the CDR3: TGTGCCACCAGTGACCACAGGGGTTTGGGAACTGAAGCTTTCTTT. It encodes CATSDHRGLGTEAFF.

This clonotype was counted between two and nine times. The chain joins TRBV7-6 to TRBJ2-1, with D perhaps TRBD1 (5 bases). The CDR3 is made up of 13 amino acids. Germline values: CDR1 SGHVS, CDR2 FNYEAQ. Trimming cost V 0 bases and J 12 bases, with 12 bases left between them. The DNA of the CDR3 is TGTGCCAGCAGCTTAGCCCAGGGTGAAGGGCAGTTCTTC. Translated: CASSLAQGEGQFF.

The chain combines TRBV24-1 with TRBJ2-2, with TRBD2 matching 8 bases. The trim removed 3 bases at V and 2 bases at J, leaving 7 bases unmatched. The CDR3 loop spans 17 amino acids. In germline, CDR1 is KGHDR, CDR2 SFDVKD. CDR3: CATSDPVAGLNTGELFF. The CDR3 coding sequence is TGTGCCACCAGTGATCCGGTAGCGGGACTAAACACCGGGGAGCTGTTTTTT.

With regard to this clonotype: The junction departs from germline at one end; a sequencing error may be responsible. The chain uses TRBV24-1 and TRBJ1-2; D ambiguous. Germline V gene sequence: CDR1 KGHDR, CDR2 SFDVKD. The CDR3 is 12 amino acids. DNA of the CDR3: TGTGCCACCAGCGATTGGCAGTATGGCTACACCTTC. Translating it yields CATSDWQYGYTF.

This chain uses TRBV6-1 with TRBJ2-3; D perhaps matches TRBD1 (6 bases). This CDR3 has 15 residues. The germline V gene has CDR1 MNHNS and CDR2 SASEGT. V was clipped by 2 bases and J by 1 base, with 10 bases between them. The DNA of the CDR3 is TGTGCCAGCAGTGAACCAGGGGAAGGCACAGATACGCAGTATTTT. It yields the protein CASSEPGEGTDTQYF.

This chain uses TRBV10-3 with TRBJ1-5; D is perhaps TRBD1 (6 bases). Germline CDR1 ENHRY, CDR2 SYGVKD. This CDR3 spans 13 amino acids. V was pared by 2 bases and J by 7 bases, with 9 bases between. CDR3 sequence: CAISEPGDQPQHF. CDR3 sequence (DNA): TGTGCCATCAGTGAGCCAGGGGACCAGCCCCAGCATTTT.

The genes are TRBV10-3 and TRBJ2-5; D is uncertain. The germline V gene has CDR1 ENHRY and CDR2 SYGVKD. V lost 2 bases and J 5 bases, leaving 9 bases between the germline ends. The CDR3 runs 13 residues. The CDR3, as DNA: TGTGCCATCAGTGAGGCCCCAATGGAGACCCAGTACTTC. Protein product: CAISEAPMETQYF.

This clonotype was observed a handful of times. The chain has TRBV15 and TRBJ2-3; the D gene is possibly TRBD2 (5 bases). The germline V gene has CDR1 LNHNV and CDR2 YYDKDF (reference sequence). The CDR3 extends over 14 amino acids. The germline V and J ends were trimmed by 0 bases and 8 bases, with 12 bases remaining between them. The CDR3 region is CATSRDHGEGTQYF. The CDR3 bases are TGTGCCACCAGCAGAGATCACGGGGAAGGTACGCAGTATTTT.

This sequence joins TRBV7-6 and TRBJ2-3, with TRBD2 identical over 12 bases. This CDR3 has 17 residues. Germline CDR1 SGHVS, CDR2 FNYEAQ. Trimming cost V 5 bases and J 0 bases; bases outside gene matches: 6. DNA of the CDR3: TGTGCCAGCAGCACCACACTAGCGGGGGGTAGCACAGATACGCAGTATTTT. As protein: CASSTTLAGGSTDTQYF.

The CDR3 region is CSVQEVVNTEAFF. As DNA, the CDR3 is TGCAGCGTTCAGGAGGTAGTGAACACTGAAGCTTTCTTT. The chain couples TRBV29-1 to TRBJ1-1, with D uncertain. Trimming took 5 bases from V and 0 from J, leaving 10 bases between them. Germline assignment: CDR1 SQVTM and CDR2 ANQGSEA. The CDR3 spans 13 residues.

This clonotype was picked up a small number of times. The chain couples TRBV7-2 to TRBJ2-3; D perhaps matches TRBD2 (6 bases). Germline V lookup: CDR1 SGHTA, CDR2 FQGNSA. The CDR3 has 16 amino acids. The V end lost 4 bases, the J end lost 2 bases, and 16 bases lay between the germline ends. CDR3 in amino acids: CASSSKAGPPTDTQYF. The DNA for the CDR3 is TGTGCCAGCAGCTCCAAGGCGGGACCACCCACAGATACGCAGTATTTT.

This clonotype came up many times. The rearrangement uses TRBV7-2 and TRBJ2-1; D is unresolved. Germline CDR1 reads SGHTA; CDR2 reads FQGNSA. Trimming shortened V by 3 bases and J by 1 base, and 7 bases separated the two germline ends. This CDR3 region has 14 residues. CDR3 region: CASSLDGSYNEQFF. CDR3 nucleotides: TGTGCCAGCAGCTTGGACGGTTCCTACAATGAGCAGTTCTTC.

A word on this clonotype: At one end, the junction sequence differs from germline, possibly due to a read error. The rearrangement joins TRBV6-5 to TRBJ2-1, with 9 bases fitting TRBD1. Germline assignment: CDR1 MNHEY and CDR2 SVGAGI. CDR3 length: 12 amino acids. CDR3 in amino acids: CASFTGTGFTVF. The CDR3, as DNA: TGTGCCAGCTTCACCGGGACAGGGTTTACGGTCTTC.

This clonotype has only a few counts. The V gene is TRBV3-1, the J gene TRBJ2-1, with 7 nucleotides matching TRBD2. Germline V gives CDR1 LGHDT, CDR2 YNNKEL (reference sequence). This CDR3 comprises 12 residues. The J segment lost 10 bases and the V segment lost 4 bases, leaving 4 bases of the junction unmatched. The CDR3 bases are TGTGCCAGCAGCCCCACCGGGAGGGAGCAGTTCTTC. Translating it yields CASSPTGREQFF.

This sequence joins TRBV5-1 and TRBJ1-2; D is unclear. The CDR3 is 13 residues long. V was clipped by 0 bases and J by 4 bases, with 7 bases between them. Germline CDR1 reads SGHRS; CDR2 reads YFSETQ. CDR3 loop: CASSLDPGYGYTF. In DNA form, the CDR3 reads TGCGCCAGCAGCTTGGATCCGGGCTATGGCTACACCTTC.

This clonotype was found many times. The chain recombines TRBV5-1 with TRBJ2-5; no firm D call. The CDR3 has 12 amino acids. Germline V CDR1 and CDR2: SGHRS, YFSETQ. The V end was cut by 2 bases, the J end by 5 bases, with 7 bases between. For the CDR3, the DNA is TGCGCCAGCAGCTTAAGTTTCGAGACCCAGTACTTC. It specifies CASSLSFETQYF.

The sample holds a few counts of this clonotype. This chain joins TRBV24-1 and TRBJ2-1, with 8 bases aligning to TRBD2. This CDR3 has 17 residues. The junction had 13 bases not matched to a gene; V was cut back by 3 bases and J by 7 bases. Germline CDR1 KGHDR, CDR2 SFDVKD. The CDR3 DNA sequence: TGTGCCACCAGTGATACCCCTTCTAGCGGGCGTGGGAATGAGCAGTTCTTC. Its protein is CATSDTPSSGRGNEQFF.

The chain combines TRBV7-8 with TRBJ2-3; 8 positions agree with TRBD2. Germline CDR1 reads SGHVS; CDR2 reads FQNEAQ. V lost 3 bases, J lost 3 bases, and 14 bases stayed unmatched. The CDR3 spans 18 residues. CDR3 in amino acids: CASSLGLVMAPRTDTQYF. In DNA, the CDR3 is TGTGCCAGCAGCTTGGGACTAGTCATGGCCCCAAGGACAGATACGCAGTATTTT.

The V gene is TRBV12-3 or TRBV12-4, the J gene TRBJ2-3; no reliable D call. This CDR3 is 13 amino acids long. V lost 4 bases and J 0 bases, leaving 5 bases between the germline ends. CDR3 sequence reads: CASSSDSTDTQYF. The DNA of the CDR3 is TGTGCCAGCAGTTCGGACAGCACAGATACGCAGTATTTT.

This clonotype has just a few counts. V and J are TRBV29-1 and TRBJ1-1; maybe TRBD1 (5 bases). The CDR3 sequence is 10 residues long. Looked up from germline, CDR1 is SQVTM and CDR2 is ANQGSEA. The V end was cut by 6 bases, the J end by 8 bases, with 10 bases between. CDR3 sequence reads: CSVRVREAFF. Here the CDR3 DNA reads TGCAGCGTCAGGGTGAGAGAAGCTTTCTTT.

A few counts support this clonotype. The CDR3 DNA follows: TGCAGTGCCCAGGACAGGGGGCTTTATGGCTACACCTTC. Translation gives CSAQDRGLYGYTF. V usage is TRBV20-1 and J usage is TRBJ1-2, with 11 nucleotides matching TRBD1. V lost 6 bases and J lost 5; bases outside the gene matches: 5. There are 13 residues in the CDR3. Looked up from germline, CDR1 is DFQATT and CDR2 is SNEGSKA (reference sequence).

In its sample, this clonotype was seen once. The J gene is TRBJ2-2, the V gene TRBV5-1; 7 nucleotides align to TRBD1. CDR3 size: 13 residues. J was trimmed by 6 bases and V by 4 bases; bases with no gene match: 3. From germline, CDR1 is SGHRS and CDR2 YFSETQ. CDR3 in amino acids: CASSDRDPGELFF. The DNA for the CDR3 is TGCGCCAGCAGCGACAGGGACCCCGGGGAGCTGTTTTTT.

The chain joins TRBV7-2 to TRBJ2-7; TRBD2 agrees at 10 bases. J was trimmed by 2 bases and V by 5 bases; bases with no gene match: 12. Germline values: CDR1 SGHTA, CDR2 FQGNSA. The CDR3 covers 17 residues. The DNA for the CDR3 is TGTGCCAGCAGCGCTTCCTTACTAGCGGGGAGGACCTACGAGCAGTACTTC. Its translation: CASSASLLAGRTYEQYF.

This clonotype was recorded at least ten times. The V and J genes are TRBV7-9 and TRBJ2-7, with D uncertain. This CDR3 contains 11 residues. Looked up from germline, CDR1 is SEHNR and CDR2 is FQNEAQ (reference sequence). V was pared by 2 bases and J by 6 bases, with 5 bases between. The CDR3 sequence: CASSLTGEQYF. CDR3 coding DNA: TGTGCCAGCAGCTTAACCGGCGAGCAGTACTTC.

The sample holds many counts of this clonotype. The chain recombines TRBV11-2 with TRBJ1-1, with 9 bases identical to TRBD1. CDR3 length: 17 amino acids. J gave up 3 bases and V 3 bases, and 11 bases lay outside the gene matches. Germline loops: CDR1 SGHAT, CDR2 FQNNGV. The CDR3 DNA is TGTGCCAGCAGCTTGGACCGGACAGGGGACTTGGACACTGAAGCTTTCTTT. This gives the protein CASSLDRTGDLDTEAFF.

V and J are TRBV12-3 or TRBV12-4 and TRBJ1-2; a weak D match, TRBD1 (5 bases). The CDR3 runs 14 residues. Trimming removed 2 bases at V and 6 bases at J, with 13 bases between. CDR3: CASSLPGARNGYTF. CDR3 bases: TGTGCCAGCAGTTTACCCGGGGCTCGCAATGGCTACACCTTC.